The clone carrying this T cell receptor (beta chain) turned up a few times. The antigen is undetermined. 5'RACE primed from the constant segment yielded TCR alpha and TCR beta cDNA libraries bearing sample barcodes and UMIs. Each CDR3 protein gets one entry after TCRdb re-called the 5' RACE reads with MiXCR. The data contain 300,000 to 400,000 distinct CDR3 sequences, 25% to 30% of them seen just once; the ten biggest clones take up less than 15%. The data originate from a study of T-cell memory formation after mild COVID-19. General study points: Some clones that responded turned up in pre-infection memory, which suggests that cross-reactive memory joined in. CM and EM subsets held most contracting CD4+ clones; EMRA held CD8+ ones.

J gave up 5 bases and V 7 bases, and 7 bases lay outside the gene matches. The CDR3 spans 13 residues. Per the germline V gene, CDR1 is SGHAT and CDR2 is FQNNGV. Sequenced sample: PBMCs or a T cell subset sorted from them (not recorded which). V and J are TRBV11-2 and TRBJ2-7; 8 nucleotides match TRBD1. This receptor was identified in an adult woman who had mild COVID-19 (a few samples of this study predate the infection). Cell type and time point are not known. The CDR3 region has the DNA TGTGCCAGCAAAGCAGGGGGCCGCAACGAGCAGTACTTC. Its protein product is CASKAGGRNEQYF.